This entry lists 7 T cell receptor beta chains sequenced from one sample in a study of T cell responses to AZD1222 COVID-19 vaccine. Assay used: immunoSEQ multiplex PCR; TCRdb lists only in-frame clones, some missing. The sample holds 90,000 to 130,000 clones, approximately 90% seen once. The material was peripheral blood, obtained 28 days after the second AZD1222 dose. Receptors originate from an adult who received the AZD1222 COVID-19 vaccine.

The rearrangement joins TRBV6-2 or TRBV6-3 to TRBJ2-5; 16 bases line up with TRBD2. The CDR3 contains 15 residues. Germline V gives CDR1 MNHEY, CDR2 SVGEGT. V trimming: 5 bases; J trimming: 5 bases; junction bases outside the gene matches: 2. CDR3 amino acids: CASSTGLAGGETQYF. DNA of the CDR3: TGTGCCAGCAGTACGGGACTAGCGGGGGGGGAGACCCAGTACTTC.

This chain joins TRBV4-1 and TRBJ2-1; D is undetermined. The ends were cut back, 1 base at V and 4 bases at J, with 14 bases in the middle. Germline CDR1 reads MGHRA; CDR2 reads YSYEKL. The CDR3 is made up of 16 amino acids. CDR3 coding DNA: TGCGCCAGCAGCCAAGCGTCTACTATTACTTACAATGAGCAGTTCTTC. Protein: CASSQASTITYNEQFF.

This chain links TRBV11-2 with TRBJ2-1; D possibly corresponds to TRBD2 (6 bases). CDR1 SGHAT and CDR2 FQNNGV come from the germline V gene. The V gene lost 3 bases and the J gene lost 7 bases, with 10 bases spanning the gap. The CDR3 totals 13 residues. The chain's CDR3 is CASSFSAGNEQFF. The CDR3 nucleotides read TGTGCCAGCAGCTTTTCCGCGGGGAATGAGCAGTTCTTC.

The chain recombines TRBV3-1 (or the pseudogene TRBV3-2) with TRBJ2-7; D not certain. This CDR3 has 15 residues. The germline V and J ends were trimmed by 1 base and 0 bases, with 10 bases remaining between them. Per the germline V gene, CDR1 is LGHDT and CDR2 is YNNKEL (reference sequence). CDR3 amino acids: CASSQALDASYEQYF. CDR3 coding DNA: TGTGCCAGCAGCCAAGCTCTAGATGCCTCCTACGAGCAGTACTTC.

The chain carries TRBV5-4 and TRBJ1-2; TRBD1 is a possible D gene (5 bases). Germline loops: CDR1 SGHNT, CDR2 YYREEE (reference sequence). Trimming cost V 4 bases and J 8 bases, with 18 bases left between them. The CDR3 totals 14 residues. CDR3 nucleotide sequence: TGTGCCAGCAGCCTGGGGGGTGGAGTGCGGGGCTACACCTTC. Its translation: CASSLGGGVRGYTF.

V is TRBV7-6 and J is TRBJ1-3; D might be TRBD1 (5 bases). The ends were cut back, 5 bases at V and 10 bases at J, with 12 bases in the middle. The CDR3 sequence is 12 residues long. The germline gives CDR1 SGHVS, CDR2 FNYEAQ. In DNA, the CDR3 is TGTGCCAGCAGCGGGGGGGGATCAACCATATATTTT. It codes for CASSGGGSTIYF.

The rearrangement joins TRBV7-6 to TRBJ2-3, with 10 nucleotides matching TRBD1. The V and J ends lost 2 bases and 2 bases, in that order; junction bases with no gene match: 7. This CDR3 is 17 amino acids long. From germline, CDR1 is SGHVS and CDR2 FNYEAQ. The CDR3 coding sequence is TGTGCCAGCAGCTTAAGACAGGGGGCTTGGGTCACAGATACGCAGTATTTT. Protein product: CASSLRQGAWVTDTQYF.